The entry below gives a single T cell receptor (beta chain) sequence along with its context. A much larger clone lies a single base off, so this may be a read error. This specimen belongs to a study of response to subunit inactivated influenza vaccine. Germline assignment: CDR1 MDHEN and CDR2 SYDVKM. V lost 4 bases to trimming and J lost 0 bases; unmatched junction nucleotides: 8. This CDR3 has 18 amino acids. A single record per CDR3 protein comes from TCRdb applying MiXCR to the RT-PCR reads. The sample shows 600,000 to 700,000 distinct CDR3 sequences, about 15% of them seen only once. The receptor was isolated from a man aged 50-60 years who received an inactivated influenza vaccine. The V gene is TRBV28, the J gene TRBJ2-1; 11 nucleotides agree with TRBD1. The sequencing used PBMCs from blood, collected roughly 15 days before vaccination. The CDR3 region has the DNA TGTGCCAGCAGTTGGACCGCCGGGACAGGGGGCTCCTACAATGAGCAGTTCTTC. Amino acid sequence: CASSWTAGTGGSYNEQFF.